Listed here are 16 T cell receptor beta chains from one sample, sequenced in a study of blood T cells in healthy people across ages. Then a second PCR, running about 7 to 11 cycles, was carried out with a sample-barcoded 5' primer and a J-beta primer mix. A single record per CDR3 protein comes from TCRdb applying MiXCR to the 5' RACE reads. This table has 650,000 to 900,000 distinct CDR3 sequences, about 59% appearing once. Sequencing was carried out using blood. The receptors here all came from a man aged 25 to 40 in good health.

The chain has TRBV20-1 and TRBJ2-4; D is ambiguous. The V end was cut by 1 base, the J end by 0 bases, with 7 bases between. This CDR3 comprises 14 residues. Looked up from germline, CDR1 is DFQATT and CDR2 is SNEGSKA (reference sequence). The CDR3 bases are TGCAGTGCTAGAGCCCAAGTAGCCAAAAACATTCAGTACTTC. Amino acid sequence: CSARAQVAKNIQYF.

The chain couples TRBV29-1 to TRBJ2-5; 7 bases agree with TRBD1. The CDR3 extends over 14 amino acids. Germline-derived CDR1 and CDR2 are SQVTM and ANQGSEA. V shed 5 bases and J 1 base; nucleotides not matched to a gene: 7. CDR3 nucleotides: TGCAGCGTTCGAGGGACAGCTTCCCAAGAGACCCAGTACTTC. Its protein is CSVRGTASQETQYF.

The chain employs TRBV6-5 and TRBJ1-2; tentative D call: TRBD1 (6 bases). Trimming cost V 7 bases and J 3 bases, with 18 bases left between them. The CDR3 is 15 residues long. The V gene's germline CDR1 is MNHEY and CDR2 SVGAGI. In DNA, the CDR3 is TGTGCCAGCAATTTCCTCCAGGGGCTGGACTATGGCTACACCTTC. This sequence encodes CASNFLQGLDYGYTF.

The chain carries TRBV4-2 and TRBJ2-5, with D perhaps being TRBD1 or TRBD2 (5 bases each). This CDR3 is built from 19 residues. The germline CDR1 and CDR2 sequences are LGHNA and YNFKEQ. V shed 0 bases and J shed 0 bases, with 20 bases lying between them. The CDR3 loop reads CASSQEPGKGALNQETQYF. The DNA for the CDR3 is TGTGCCAGCAGCCAAGAACCGGGAAAAGGGGCCCTAAACCAAGAGACCCAGTACTTC.

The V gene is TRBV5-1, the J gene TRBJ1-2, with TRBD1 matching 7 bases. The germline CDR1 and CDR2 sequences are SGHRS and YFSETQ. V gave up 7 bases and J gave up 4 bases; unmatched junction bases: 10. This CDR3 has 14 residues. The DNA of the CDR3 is TGCGCCAGCGGAAGAGACAGGGCCGGCTATGGCTACACCTTC. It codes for CASGRDRAGYGYTF.

The CDR3 DNA reads TGTGCCAGCAGCTTAAGAGGGGGACTAGCGGAGTACCAAGAGACCCAGTACTTC. It codes for CASSLRGGLAEYQETQYF. The chain employs TRBV7-3 and TRBJ2-5, with 11 bases that match TRBD2. V trimming: 1 base; J trimming: 0 bases; junction bases outside the gene matches: 7. This CDR3 comprises 18 residues. The germline V gene encodes CDR1 SGHTA and CDR2 FQGTGA.

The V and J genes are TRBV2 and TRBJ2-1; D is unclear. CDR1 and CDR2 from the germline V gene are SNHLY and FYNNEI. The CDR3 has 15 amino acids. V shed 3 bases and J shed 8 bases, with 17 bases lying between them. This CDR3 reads CASSDPGPVFYEQFF. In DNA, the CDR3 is TGTGCCAGCAGTGATCCCGGGCCTGTCTTCTATGAGCAGTTCTTC. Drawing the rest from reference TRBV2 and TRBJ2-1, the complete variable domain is EPEVTQTPSHQVTQMGQEVILRCVPISNHLYFYWYRQILGQKVEFLVSFYNNEISEKSEIFDDQFSVERPDGSNFTLKIRSTKLEDSAMYFCASSDPGPVFYEQFFGPGTRLTVL.

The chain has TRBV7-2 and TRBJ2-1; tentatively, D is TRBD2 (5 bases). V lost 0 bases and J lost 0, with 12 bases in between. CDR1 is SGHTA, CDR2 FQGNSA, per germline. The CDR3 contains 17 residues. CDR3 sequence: CASSLALSGSSYNEQFF. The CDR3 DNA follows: TGTGCCAGCAGCTTAGCGCTGTCGGGGAGCTCCTACAATGAGCAGTTCTTC.

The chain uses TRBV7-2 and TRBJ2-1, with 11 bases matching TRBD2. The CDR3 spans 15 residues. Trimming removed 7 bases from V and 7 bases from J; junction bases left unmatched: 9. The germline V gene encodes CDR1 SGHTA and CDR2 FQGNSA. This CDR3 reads CASNPLAGGRNEQFF. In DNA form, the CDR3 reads TGTGCCAGCAACCCCCTAGCGGGGGGCCGGAATGAGCAGTTCTTC.

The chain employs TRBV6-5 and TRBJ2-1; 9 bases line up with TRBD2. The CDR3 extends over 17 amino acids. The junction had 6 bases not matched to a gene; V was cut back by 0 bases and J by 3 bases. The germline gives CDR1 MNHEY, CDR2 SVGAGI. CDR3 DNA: TGTGCCAGCAGTTACTCACCGAGCGGGGGGAACTACAATGAGCAGTTCTTC. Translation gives CASSYSPSGGNYNEQFF.

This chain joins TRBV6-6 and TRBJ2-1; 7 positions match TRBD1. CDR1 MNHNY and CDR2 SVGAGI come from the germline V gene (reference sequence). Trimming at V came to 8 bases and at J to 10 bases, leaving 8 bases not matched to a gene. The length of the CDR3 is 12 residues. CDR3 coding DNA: TGTGCCAGCGGGACAGTGGGTGGAGAGCAGTTCTTC. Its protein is CASGTVGGEQFF.

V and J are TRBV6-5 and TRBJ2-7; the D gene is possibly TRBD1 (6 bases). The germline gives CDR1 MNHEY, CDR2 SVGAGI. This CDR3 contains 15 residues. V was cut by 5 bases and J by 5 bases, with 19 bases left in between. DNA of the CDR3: TGTGCCAGCAGTGGCTCCCCAGGGGTGGCCCACGAGCAGTACTTC. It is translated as CASSGSPGVAHEQYF.

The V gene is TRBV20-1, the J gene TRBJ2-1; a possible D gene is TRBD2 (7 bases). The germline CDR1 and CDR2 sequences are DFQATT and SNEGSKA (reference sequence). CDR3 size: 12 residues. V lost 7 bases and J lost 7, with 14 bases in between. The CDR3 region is CSGGGQGNEQFF. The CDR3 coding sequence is TGCAGTGGGGGGGGCCAAGGTAATGAGCAGTTCTTC.

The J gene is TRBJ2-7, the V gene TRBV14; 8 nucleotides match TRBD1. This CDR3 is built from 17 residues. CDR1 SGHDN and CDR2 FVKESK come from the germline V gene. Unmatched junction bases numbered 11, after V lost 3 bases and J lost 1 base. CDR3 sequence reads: CASSHRCRDRISYEQYF. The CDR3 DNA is TGTGCCAGCAGCCACAGATGCCGGGACAGGATTTCCTACGAGCAGTACTTC.

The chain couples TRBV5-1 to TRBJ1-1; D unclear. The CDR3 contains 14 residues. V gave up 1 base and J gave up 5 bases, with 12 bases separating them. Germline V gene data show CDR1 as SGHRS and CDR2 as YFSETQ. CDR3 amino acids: CASSLRWAGTEAFF. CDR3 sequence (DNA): TGCGCCAGCAGCTTGCGGTGGGCTGGGACTGAAGCTTTCTTT.

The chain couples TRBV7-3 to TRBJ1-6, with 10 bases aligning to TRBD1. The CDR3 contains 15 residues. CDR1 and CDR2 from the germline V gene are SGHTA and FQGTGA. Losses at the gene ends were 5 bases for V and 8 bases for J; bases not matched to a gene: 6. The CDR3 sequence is CASSIGTGEYSPLHF. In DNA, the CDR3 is TGTGCCAGCAGCATCGGGACAGGGGAGTATTCACCCCTCCACTTT.